This record looks at one T cell receptor beta chain sequence and its context. The antigen is undetermined. The data originate from a study of identical twins. Whole-study results and caveats: Models underpredicted monozygotic twin sharing of out-of-frame TCR alpha. Insertion counts were lower in abundant cord blood beta clonotypes, a trend that memory repertoires did not show. Interpretation of the results relied on cross-sectional statistical analysis and not on following the same donors.

The CDR3 covers 18 residues. With 6 bases removed from V and 2 bases from J, the gap between germline ends came to 25 bases. The cDNA had a unique molecular identifier and a template-switch universal primer site. TCRdb redid the calling of the 5' RACE reads with MiXCR, one entry per CDR3 protein. The repertoire holds approximately 230,000 distinct CDR3 sequences, with over 13% as singletons. The V call is TRBV12-3 or TRBV12-4, the J call TRBJ1-2; D is undetermined. The source is a woman in her late teens or twenties in good health. The sequenced sample was memory (CD45RO+) T cells sorted from blood. The CDR3 DNA reads TGTGCCAGCAGCTCGCTTATGGGGAGAGGTCGACGGAACTATGGCTACACCTTC. It yields the protein CASSSLMGRGRRNYGYTF.